The 6 T cell receptor beta chains given below trace back to one sample, sequenced in a study of T-cell memory formation after mild COVID-19. TCRdb independently ran MiXCR on the 5' RACE reads; one entry per CDR3 protein. This sample carries 200,000 to 250,000 distinct CDR3 sequences, approximately 9% of them seen once, and the ten largest clones take 22%. Material for sequencing was PBMCs or a T cell subset sorted from them (not recorded which). The receptors were sampled from a man younger than 30 who had mild COVID-19 (a few samples of this study predate the infection). Cell type and time point are not known.

This clonotype was seen a few times. J is TRBJ1-2 and V is TRBV7-3; the D gene is possibly TRBD1 (5 bases). From germline, CDR1 is SGHTA and CDR2 FQGTGA. V gave up 5 bases and J gave up 0 bases, with 7 bases separating them. This CDR3 has 13 amino acids. The CDR3 DNA follows: TGTGCCAGCAGCCCACAGGCTAACTATGGCTACACCTTC. Translation: CASSPQANYGYTF.

There are a few counts of this clonotype. The CDR3, as DNA: TGTGCCAGCAGCTTAGGTGCCTCTAAGTTTGAAGCTTTCTTT. Translation gives CASSLGASKFEAFF. V gene TRBV7-2 combines with J gene TRBJ1-1; D call uncertain. The CDR3 contains 14 residues. In germline, CDR1 is SGHTA, CDR2 FQGNSA. Trimming shortened V by 1 base and J by 7 bases, and 13 bases separated the two germline ends.

In this sample, this clonotype turned up a few times. This chain uses TRBV20-1 with TRBJ2-3, with D perhaps TRBD1 (6 bases). CDR1 and CDR2 (germline): DFQATT, SNEGSKA (reference sequence). Trimming left V 6 bases short and J 2 bases short, with 15 bases between. The length of the CDR3 is 14 residues. DNA for the CDR3: TGCAGTGCGGAGCAGGGGAGCGACACAGATACGCAGTATTTT. Protein product: CSAEQGSDTDTQYF.

The V gene is TRBV27, the J gene TRBJ1-1, with 7 bases fitting TRBD1. V shed 7 bases and J 0 bases; nucleotides not matched to a gene: 5. This CDR3 has 14 amino acids. CDR1 is MNHEY, CDR2 SMNVEV, per germline (reference sequence). CDR3 bases: TGTGCCAGCAAACCGACAGGGCTGAACACTGAAGCTTTCTTT. It yields the protein CASKPTGLNTEAFF.

V and J are TRBV4-2 and TRBJ1-1; 7 bases fit TRBD1. The CDR3 is made up of 17 amino acids. Germline V gene sequence: CDR1 LGHNA, CDR2 YNFKEQ. The V gene end was trimmed by 3 bases and the J gene end by 4 bases; junction bases not matched to a gene: 14. The CDR3 region is CASSQVTPTGYGTEAFF. The CDR3 region has the DNA TGTGCCAGCAGCCAGGTCACCCCGACAGGGTATGGCACTGAAGCTTTCTTT.

The chain carries TRBV6-5 and TRBJ2-5; a possible D gene is TRBD2 (6 bases). There are 14 residues in the CDR3. Germline CDR1 is MNHEY and CDR2 is SVGAGI. With 4 bases removed from V and 1 base from J, the gap between germline ends came to 10 bases. CDR3 nucleotides: TGTGCCAGCAGTTTGGACTATCCCCAAGAGACCCAGTACTTC. It translates to CASSLDYPQETQYF.